This T cell receptor beta chain was documented in a study of T cell responses to AZD1222 COVID-19 vaccine. Overall study results and limits: Repertoire sampling was restricted to post-peak T cell response timepoints.

Concerning this clone itself: Its antigen is not identified.

Losses at the gene ends were 6 bases for V and 1 base for J; bases not matched to a gene: 5. CDR3 size: 15 residues. Germline loops: CDR1 KGHSH, CDR2 LQKENI. Assay used: immunoSEQ multiplex PCR; TCRdb lists only in-frame clones, some missing. The table shows more than 85,000 clones, with 70% to 90% occurring only once. The receptor's source is an adult who received the AZD1222 COVID-19 vaccine. The material sequenced was peripheral blood, taken 28 days after the second AZD1222 dose. This rearrangement joins TRBV18 to TRBJ1-5, with TRBD1 identical over 8 bases. The CDR3 loop reads CASSPGGVSNQPQHF. CDR3 DNA sequence: TGTGCCAGCTCCCCAGGGGGCGTGAGCAATCAGCCCCAGCATTTT. The full variable domain, in which reference TRBV18 and TRBJ1-5 provide the parts outside the CDR3, is NAGVMQNPRHLVRRRGQEARLRCSPMKGHSHVYWYRQLPEEGLKFMVYLQKENIIDESGMPKERFSAEFPKEGPSILRIQQVVRGDSAAYFCASSPGGVSNQPQHFGDGTRLSIL.